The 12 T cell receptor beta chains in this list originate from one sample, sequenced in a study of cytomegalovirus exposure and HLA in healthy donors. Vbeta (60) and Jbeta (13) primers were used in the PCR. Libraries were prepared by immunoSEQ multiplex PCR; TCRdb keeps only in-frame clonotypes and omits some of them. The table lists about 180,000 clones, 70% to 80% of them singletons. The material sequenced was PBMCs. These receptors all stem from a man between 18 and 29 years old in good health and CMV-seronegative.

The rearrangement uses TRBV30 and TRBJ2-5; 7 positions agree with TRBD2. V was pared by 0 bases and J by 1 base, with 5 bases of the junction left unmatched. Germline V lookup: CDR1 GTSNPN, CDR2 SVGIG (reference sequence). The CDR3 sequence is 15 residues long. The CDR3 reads CAWSVWRGTQETQYF. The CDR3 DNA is TGTGCCTGGAGTGTGTGGCGGGGGACCCAAGAGACCCAGTACTTC.

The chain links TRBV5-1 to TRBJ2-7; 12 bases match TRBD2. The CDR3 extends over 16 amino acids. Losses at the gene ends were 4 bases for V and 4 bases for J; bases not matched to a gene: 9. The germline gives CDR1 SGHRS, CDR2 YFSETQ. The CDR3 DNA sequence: TGCGCCAGCAGCACGGGACTAGCGGGCGACTATTACGAGCAGTACTTC. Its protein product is CASSTGLAGDYYEQYF.

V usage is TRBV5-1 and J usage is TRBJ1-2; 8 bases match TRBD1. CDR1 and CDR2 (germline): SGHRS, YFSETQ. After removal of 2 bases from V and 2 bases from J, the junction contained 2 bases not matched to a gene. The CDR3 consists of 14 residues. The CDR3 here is CASSLRTGNYGYTF. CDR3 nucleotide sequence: TGCGCCAGCAGCTTAAGGACAGGGAACTATGGCTACACCTTC.

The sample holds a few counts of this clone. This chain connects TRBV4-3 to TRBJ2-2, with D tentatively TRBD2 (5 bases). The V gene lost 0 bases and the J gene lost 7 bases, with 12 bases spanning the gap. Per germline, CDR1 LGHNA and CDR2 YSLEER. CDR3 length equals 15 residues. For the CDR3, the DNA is TGCGCCAGCAGCCAAGAACTTGTCGGGATCGGGGAGCTGTTTTTT. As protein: CASSQELVGIGELFF.

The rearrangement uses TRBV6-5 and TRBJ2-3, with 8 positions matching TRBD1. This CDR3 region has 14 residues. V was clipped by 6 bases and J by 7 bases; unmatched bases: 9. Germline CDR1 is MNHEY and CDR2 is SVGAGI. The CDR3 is CASSGQGGTNTQYF. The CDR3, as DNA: TGTGCCAGCAGCGGACAGGGCGGGACAAATACGCAGTATTTT.

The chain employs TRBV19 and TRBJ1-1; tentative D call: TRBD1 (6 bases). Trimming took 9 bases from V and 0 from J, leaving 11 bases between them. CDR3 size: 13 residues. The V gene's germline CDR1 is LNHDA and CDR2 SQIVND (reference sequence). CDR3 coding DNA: TGTGCCAGCCTAGGGGGAGTGAACACTGAAGCTTTCTTT. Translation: CASLGGVNTEAFF.

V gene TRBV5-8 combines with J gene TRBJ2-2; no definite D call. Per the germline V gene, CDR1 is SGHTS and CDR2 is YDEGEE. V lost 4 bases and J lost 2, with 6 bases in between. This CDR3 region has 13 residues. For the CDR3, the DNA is TGTGCCAGCAGCATTCCTAACACCGGGGAGCTGTTTTTT. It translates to CASSIPNTGELFF. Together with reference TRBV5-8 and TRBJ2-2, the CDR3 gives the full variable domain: EAGVTQSPTHLIKTRGQQATLRCSPISGHTSVYWYQQALGLGLQFLLWYDEGEERNRGNFPPRFSGRQFPNYSSELNVNALELEDSALYLCASSIPNTGELFFGEGSRLTVL.

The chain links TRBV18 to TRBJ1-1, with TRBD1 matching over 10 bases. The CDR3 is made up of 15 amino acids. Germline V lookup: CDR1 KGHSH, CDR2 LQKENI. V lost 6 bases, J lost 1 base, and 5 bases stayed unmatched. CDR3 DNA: TGTGCCAGCTCGACGACAGGGGGCGCGAACACTGAAGCTTTCTTT. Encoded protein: CASSTTGGANTEAFF.

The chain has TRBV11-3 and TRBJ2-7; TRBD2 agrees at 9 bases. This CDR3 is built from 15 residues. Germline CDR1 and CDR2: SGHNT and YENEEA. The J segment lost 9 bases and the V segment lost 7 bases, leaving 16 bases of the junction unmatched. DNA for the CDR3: TGTGCCAGCACCCGTTCAGGACTAGCGACAACTGGGCAGTACTTC. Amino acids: CASTRSGLATTGQYF. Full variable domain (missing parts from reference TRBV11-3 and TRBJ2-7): EAGVVQSPRYKIIEKKQPVAFWCNPISGHNTLYWYLQNLGQGPELLIRYENEEAVDDSQLPKDRFSAERLKGVDSTLKIQPAELGDSAVYLCASTRSGLATTGQYFGPGTRLTVT.

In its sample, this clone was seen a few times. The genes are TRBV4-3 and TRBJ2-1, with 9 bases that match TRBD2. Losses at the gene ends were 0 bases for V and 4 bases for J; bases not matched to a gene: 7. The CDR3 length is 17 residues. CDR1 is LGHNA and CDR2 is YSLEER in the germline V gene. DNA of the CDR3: TGCGCCAGCAGCCAAGAGGTGGCGGGAGGGCCGTACAATGAGCAGTTCTTC. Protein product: CASSQEVAGGPYNEQFF.

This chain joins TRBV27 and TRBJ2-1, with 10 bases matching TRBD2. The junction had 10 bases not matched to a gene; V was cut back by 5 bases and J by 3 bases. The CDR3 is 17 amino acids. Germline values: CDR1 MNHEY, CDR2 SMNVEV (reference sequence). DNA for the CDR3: TGTGCCAGCAGTCCCCCGTATCTAGCGGGGGTCTACAATGAGCAGTTCTTC. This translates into CASSPPYLAGVYNEQFF.

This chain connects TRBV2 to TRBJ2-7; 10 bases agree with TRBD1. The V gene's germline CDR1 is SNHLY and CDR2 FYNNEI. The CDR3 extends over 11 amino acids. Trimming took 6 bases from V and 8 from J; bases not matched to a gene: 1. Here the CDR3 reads CASRDRGKQYF. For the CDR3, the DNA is TGTGCCAGCAGGGACAGGGGGAAGCAGTACTTC.